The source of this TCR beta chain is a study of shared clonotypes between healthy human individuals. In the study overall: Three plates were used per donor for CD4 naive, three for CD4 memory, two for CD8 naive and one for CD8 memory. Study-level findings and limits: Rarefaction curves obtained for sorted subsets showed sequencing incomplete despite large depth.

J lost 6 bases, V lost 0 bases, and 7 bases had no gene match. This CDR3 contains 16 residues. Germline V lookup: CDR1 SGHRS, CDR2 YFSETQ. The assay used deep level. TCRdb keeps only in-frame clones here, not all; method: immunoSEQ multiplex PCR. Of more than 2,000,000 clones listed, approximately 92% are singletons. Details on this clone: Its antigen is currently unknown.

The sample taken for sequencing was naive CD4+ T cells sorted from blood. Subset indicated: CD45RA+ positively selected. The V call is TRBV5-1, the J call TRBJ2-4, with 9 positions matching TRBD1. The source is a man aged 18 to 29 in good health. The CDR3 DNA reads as TGCGCCAGCAGCTTGGTTCACAGGGGGCGGGCAAACATTCAGTACTTC. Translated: CASSLVHRGRANIQYF.